This entry is about one T cell receptor beta chain. This entry comes from a study of blood T cell repertoires in COVID-19. Profiled with immunoSEQ multiplex PCR; TCRdb holds only in-frame clones, not every one. This sample has roughly 400,000 clones, with roughly 84% found just once. CDR3 length equals 13 residues. Germline loops: CDR1 MNHEY, CDR2 SVGAGI. After removal of 7 bases from V and 4 bases from J, the junction contained 5 bases not matched to a gene. The TCR was taken from a woman aged 18-29 years who had been exposed to COVID-19. The chain is built from TRBV6-5 and TRBJ1-1, with 8 bases identical to TRBD1. Sequencing was carried out using PBMCs or T cells enriched from blood (not recorded which). The CDR3 DNA reads as TGTGCCAGCAAGGGGACAGGAGTCACTGAAGCTTTCTTT. It codes for CASKGTGVTEAFF.